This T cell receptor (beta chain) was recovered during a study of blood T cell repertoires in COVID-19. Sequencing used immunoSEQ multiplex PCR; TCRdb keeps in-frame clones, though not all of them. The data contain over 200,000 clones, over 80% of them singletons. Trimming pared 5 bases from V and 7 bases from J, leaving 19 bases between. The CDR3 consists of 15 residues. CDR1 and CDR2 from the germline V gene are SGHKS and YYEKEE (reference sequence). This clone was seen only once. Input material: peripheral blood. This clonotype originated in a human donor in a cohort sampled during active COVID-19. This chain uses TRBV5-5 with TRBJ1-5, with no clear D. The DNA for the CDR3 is TGTGCCAGCAGGTCGCGCGGGGATCCAAGCCAGCCCCAGCATTTT. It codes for CASRSRGDPSQPQHF. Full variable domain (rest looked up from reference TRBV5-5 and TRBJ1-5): DAGVTQSPTHLIKTRGQQVTLRCSPISGHKSVSWYQQVLGQGPQFIFQYYEKEERGRGNFPDRFSARQFPNYSSELNVNALLLGDSALYLCASRSRGDPSQPQHFGDGTRLSIL.